The TCR beta chain described here comes from a study of OX40 agonist ivuxolimab in advanced cancers. Study details: Every 2 weeks, patients got intravenous ivuxolimab at one of six dose levels (0.01-10 mg/kg). Eligibility admitted prior anti-PD-1, anti-PD-L1 or anti-CTLA-4 therapy; around 38% had some.

TCRdb's table, derived via immunoSEQ multiplex PCR, lists solely in-frame clones and lacks some. The table shows tens of thousands of clones, with 85% to 90% occurring only once. The sample in question was CD4+ or CD8+ T cells sorted from blood, obtained in a trial of the OX40 agonist ivuxolimab. The receptor's source is an adult with an advanced solid tumor such as melanoma, head and neck, liver or kidney cancer.

CDR3 bases: TGTGCCAGTAGTCCCATCTGGGGAGATACGCAGTATTTT. It translates to CASSPIWGDTQYF. This chain connects TRBV19 to TRBJ2-3, with D unresolved. The CDR3 consists of 13 residues. Trimming pared 5 bases from V and 5 bases from J, leaving 11 bases between. Looked up from germline, CDR1 is LNHDA and CDR2 is SQIVND (reference sequence).